The present T cell receptor beta chain was sequenced within a study of blood T cell repertoires in COVID-19. Turning to the study itself: From T cells, B-cell-depleted T cells, or PBMCs came the material, which was cDNA or gDNA.

Authors' data handling: Researchers report that nucleated cell counts were estimated from reference gene primer amplification. Clones were sequenced by immunoSEQ multiplex PCR, and TCRdb holds only the in-frame ones, with some missing. V and J calls and clone size come straight from that table; D and trimming were deduced from the DNA. The data show approximately 220,000 clones, roughly 82% seen once. Trimming took 5 bases from V and 3 from J, leaving 16 bases between them. The CDR3 sequence is 15 residues long. Looked up from germline, CDR1 is LNHDA and CDR2 is SQIVND (reference sequence). The rearrangement joins TRBV19 to TRBJ1-1, with a tentative D call TRBD1 (5 bases). Sequencing used peripheral blood. This TCR derives from a woman in her sixties or seventies with acute or convalescent COVID-19. Written as DNA, the CDR3 is TGTGCCAGTAGTCAAGATGGGCAGGGCCACACTGAAGCTTTCTTT. As protein: CASSQDGQGHTEAFF. The full variable domain, completed using reference TRBV19 and TRBJ1-1, is DGGITQSPKYLFRKEGQNVTLSCEQNLNHDAMYWYRQDPGQGLRLIYYSQIVNDFQKGDIAEGYSVSREKKESFPLTVTSAQKNPTAFYLCASSQDGQGHTEAFFGQGTRLTVV.